These 17 T cell receptor beta chains came from one sample sequenced in a study of OX40 agonist ivuxolimab in advanced cancers. Data came from immunoSEQ multiplex PCR; TCRdb stores just in-frame clones and leaves some out. This sample has 50,000 to 65,000 clones, with about four fifths found just once. The starting material was CD4+ or CD8+ T cells sorted from blood, obtained in a trial of the OX40 agonist ivuxolimab. Receptor source: an adult with an advanced solid tumor such as melanoma, head and neck, liver or kidney cancer.

This clone was observed a handful of times. The chain links TRBV2 to TRBJ1-3, with a weak D call TRBD1 (5 bases). Germline CDR1 and CDR2: SNHLY and FYNNEI. This CDR3 has 14 amino acids. The ends were cut back, 8 bases at V and 2 bases at J, with 13 bases in the middle. The chain's CDR3 is CASQRGSTGNTIYF. The CDR3 DNA reads TGTGCCAGCCAGAGGGGTAGTACTGGAAACACCATATATTTT.

The chain couples TRBV4-1 to TRBJ2-2; 9 positions match TRBD2. Unmatched junction bases numbered 13, after V lost 5 bases and J lost 6 bases. Germline V CDR1 and CDR2: MGHRA, YSYEKL. The CDR3 has 17 residues. CDR3 in DNA: TGCGCCAGCAGCGAGACAACCGGGACTAGCTTCGCCGGGGAGCTGTTTTTT. Translating it yields CASSETTGTSFAGELFF.

The chain carries TRBV5-1 and TRBJ2-3; 8 bases line up with TRBD1. The germline CDR1 and CDR2 sequences are SGHRS and YFSETQ. Losses at the gene ends were 4 bases for V and 3 bases for J; bases not matched to a gene: 10. The CDR3 is made up of 16 amino acids. The CDR3 DNA sequence: TGCGCCAGCAGCCGCGACAGGGGCGTGGGTACAGATACGCAGTATTTT. It translates to CASSRDRGVGTDTQYF. Variable domain in full (rest from reference TRBV5-1 and TRBJ2-3): KAGVTQTPRYLIKTRGQQVTLSCSPISGHRSVSWYQQTPGQGLQFLFEYFSETQRNKGNFPGRFSGRQFSNSRSEMNVSTLELGDSALYLCASSRDRGVGTDTQYFGPGTRLTVL.

This chain joins TRBV10-2 and TRBJ2-5; no reliable D call. CDR1 is WSHSY, CDR2 SAAADI, per germline. With 6 bases removed from V and 4 bases from J, the gap between germline ends came to 15 bases. The CDR3 length is 14 residues. The CDR3 loop reads CASRDTPKGETQYF. As DNA, the CDR3 is TGCGCCAGCAGAGACACTCCCAAGGGAGAGACCCAGTACTTC.

This rearrangement joins TRBV6-5 to TRBJ1-4, with a weak D call TRBD1 (6 bases). Germline assignment: CDR1 MNHEY and CDR2 SVGAGI. The CDR3 sequence is 15 residues long. Trimming removed 6 bases from V and 8 bases from J, with 19 bases in between. In DNA form, the CDR3 reads TGTGCCAGCAGAACAACAGGGAGGGGTGAGGAAAAACTGTTTTTT. Protein product: CASRTTGRGEEKLFF.

The chain couples TRBV6-1 to TRBJ1-1; D gene ambiguous. The CDR3 loop spans 13 amino acids. The V end was cut by 5 bases, the J end by 2 bases, with 9 bases between. Germline V gene lookup returns CDR1 MNHNS and CDR2 SASEGT. The DNA for the CDR3 is TGTGCCAGCAGTCCCCTCCTTAACACTGAAGCTTTCTTT. It encodes CASSPLLNTEAFF.

The chain recombines TRBV19 with TRBJ2-3; the match to TRBD2 covers 7 bases. Per germline, CDR1 LNHDA and CDR2 SQIVND (reference sequence). With 1 base clipped from V and 3 bases from J, the junction kept 10 bases outside the gene matches. The CDR3 runs to 17 residues. CDR3 in DNA: TGTGCCAGTAGTATAGGAGGAGGCGGGAGTTCGACAGATACGCAGTATTTT. Amino acids: CASSIGGGGSSTDTQYF.

The rearrangement links TRBV5-1 to TRBJ1-3; 9 nucleotides line up with TRBD1. V gave up 4 bases and J gave up 0 bases; unmatched junction bases: 5. The germline V gene encodes CDR1 SGHRS and CDR2 YFSETQ. This CDR3 has 16 residues. The CDR3, as DNA: TGCGCCAGCAGCCAGCAGACAGGGGGCTCTGGAAACACCATATATTTT. Residues: CASSQQTGGSGNTIYF.

This chain joins TRBV7-9 and TRBJ2-7; 9 positions match TRBD2. CDR1 SEHNR and CDR2 FQNEAQ come from the germline V gene (reference sequence). This CDR3 is 15 amino acids long. V gave up 6 bases and J gave up 0 bases; unmatched junction bases: 6. The CDR3, as DNA: TGTGCCAGCAGGGGTAAGGGACTAGCCTCCTACGAGCAGTACTTC. This codes for CASRGKGLASYEQYF.

This chain joins TRBV27 and TRBJ2-1, with a weak D call TRBD1 (5 bases). Trimming removed 5 bases from V and 4 bases from J, with 12 bases in between. CDR1 MNHEY and CDR2 SMNVEV come from the germline V gene (reference sequence). The CDR3 runs to 14 residues. The CDR3 nucleotides read TGTGCCAGCAGTCAAGCAGGGCTTTACAATGAGCAGTTCTTC. It codes for CASSQAGLYNEQFF.

This clone was recorded only once. The chain couples TRBV15 to TRBJ2-1; TRBD2 agrees at 9 bases. Germline assignment: CDR1 LNHNV and CDR2 YYDKDF (reference sequence). CDR3 length equals 16 residues. The V and J ends lost 0 bases and 7 bases, in that order; junction bases with no gene match: 7. CDR3 region: CATSRDLGSGGNEQFF. The CDR3 DNA reads TGTGCCACCAGCAGAGATCTGGGTAGCGGGGGAAATGAGCAGTTCTTC.

This clone has just one count. The chain carries TRBV29-1 and TRBJ2-3, with 10 bases matching TRBD1. The CDR3 covers 13 residues. Germline V gene sequence: CDR1 SQVTM, CDR2 ANQGSEA. V lost 6 bases and J lost 1; bases outside the gene matches: 1. In DNA form, the CDR3 reads TGCAGCGTGGACAGGGGGGGCACAGATACGCAGTATTTT. Amino acids: CSVDRGGTDTQYF.

V is TRBV9 and J is TRBJ1-2; no firm D call. Between the trimmed V and J ends, which lost 3 bases and 7 bases, there was a span of 16 bases. CDR3 length: 14 amino acids. Germline values: CDR1 SGDLS, CDR2 YYNGEE. Written as DNA, the CDR3 is TGTGCCAGCAGCGCGGGCCTGGAACAAGGTGGCTACACCTTC. Its translation: CASSAGLEQGGYTF.

The rearrangement joins TRBV30 to TRBJ1-2; D gene uncertain. In germline, CDR1 is GTSNPN, CDR2 SVGIG (reference sequence). This CDR3 is built from 13 residues. V shed 1 base and J shed 7 bases, with 13 bases lying between them. Here the CDR3 reads CAWSAPPLPGYTF. The CDR3 nucleotides are TGTGCCTGGAGTGCCCCCCCCCTCCCTGGCTACACCTTC.

The chain employs TRBV7-2 and TRBJ1-5; a possible D gene is TRBD1 (5 bases). Germline V lookup: CDR1 SGHTA, CDR2 FQGNSA. This CDR3 is built from 16 residues. V was trimmed by 5 bases and J by 0 bases, leaving 14 bases between them. This CDR3 is CASSPPPGVSNQPQHF. As DNA, the CDR3 is TGTGCCAGCAGCCCCCCCCCGGGGGTTAGCAATCAGCCCCAGCATTTT. Together with reference TRBV7-2 and TRBJ1-5, the CDR3 gives the full variable domain: GAGVSQSPSNKVTEKGKDVELRCDPISGHTALYWYRQSLGQGLEFLIYFQGNSAPDKSGLPSDRFSAERTGGSVSTLTIQRTQQEDSAVYLCASSPPPGVSNQPQHFGDGTRLSIL.

The chain joins TRBV27 to TRBJ1-2; 7 nucleotides match TRBD1. V was clipped by 0 bases and J by 5 bases; unmatched bases: 6. The length of the CDR3 is 15 residues. Germline CDR1 is MNHEY and CDR2 is SMNVEV (reference sequence). Written as DNA, the CDR3 is TGTGCCAGCAGTTTATCCCTCGCAGGGGGGTATGGCTACACCTTC. Its translation: CASSLSLAGGYGYTF.

This clone was observed once. The V and J genes are TRBV5-1 and TRBJ1-4; D remains ambiguous. Germline CDR1 and CDR2: SGHRS and YFSETQ. This CDR3 comprises 15 residues. V lost 4 bases and J lost 4, with 14 bases in between. CDR3 sequence: CASSDSGGRNEKLFF. CDR3 nucleotides: TGCGCCAGCAGCGACTCAGGAGGACGTAATGAAAAACTGTTTTTT.